This TCR beta chain was recovered during a study of regulatory T cells in long-lasting Graves disease. Assembly of TCR beta libraries relied on iRepertoire HTBI primers together with Arm-PCR of CDR3 regions. The authors' processing: Samples jointly harbored roughly 60 TRBV and 15 or so TRBJ segments. TCRdb ran MiXCR on the multiplex PCR reads and lists one entry per CDR3 protein. The V and J calls and clone size come from TCRdb's table, not from the authors' own analysis. This sample carries a few hundred thousand distinct CDR3 sequences, about a sixth of them seen once, and the ten largest clones take 20%. As for time point: newly diagnosed GD, antithyroid drugs for less than 3 months. RNA from PBMCs was the source of the TCR library. These data also featured in a second study, about T cells in Graves' hyperthyroidism and ophthalmopathy.

This clonotype was sampled from a young woman with Graves disease. Specimen: peripheral blood mononuclear cells (PBMCs), collected at new diagnosis, from a patient treated with antithyroid drugs.

CDR3 nucleotide sequence: TGTGCCAGCAGCTTAGAAGGGGGGGGCTATGAGCAGTTCTTC. This translates into CASSLEGGGYEQFF. This sequence joins TRBV7-9 and TRBJ2-1, with TRBD2 as a possible D gene (7 bases). Germline-derived CDR1 and CDR2 are SEHNR and FQNEAQ (reference sequence). V lost 1 base and J lost 8, with 12 bases in between. This CDR3 region has 14 residues.